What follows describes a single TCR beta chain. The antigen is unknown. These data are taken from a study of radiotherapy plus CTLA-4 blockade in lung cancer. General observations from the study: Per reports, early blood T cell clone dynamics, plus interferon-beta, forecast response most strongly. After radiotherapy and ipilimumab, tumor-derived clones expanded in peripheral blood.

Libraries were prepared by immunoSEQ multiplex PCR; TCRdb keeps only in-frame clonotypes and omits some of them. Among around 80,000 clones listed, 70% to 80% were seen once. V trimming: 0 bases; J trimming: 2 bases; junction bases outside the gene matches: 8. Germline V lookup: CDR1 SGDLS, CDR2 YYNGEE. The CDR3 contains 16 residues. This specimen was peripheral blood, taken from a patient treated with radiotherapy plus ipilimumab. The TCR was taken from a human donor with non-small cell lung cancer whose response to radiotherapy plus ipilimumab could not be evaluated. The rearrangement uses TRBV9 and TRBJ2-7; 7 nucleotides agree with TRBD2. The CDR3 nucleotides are TGTGCCAGCAGCGTAGAACCCCGGGAGGCCCCCTACGAGCAGTACTTC. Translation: CASSVEPREAPYEQYF.